These 10 T cell receptor beta chains came from one sample sequenced in a study of cytomegalovirus exposure and HLA in healthy donors. It was with 60 Vbeta and 13 Jbeta primers that the PCR ran. The table came from immunoSEQ multiplex PCR; TCRdb's copy has only in-frame clones and leaves some out. The table shows 100,000 to 150,000 clones, with over 65% occurring only once. The sequencing input was PBMCs. These receptors all come from a man between 18 and 29 years old in good health and CMV-seropositive.

On this clone itself: One end of the junction fails to match germline, which may point to a read error. The chain joins TRBV30 to TRBJ2-3, with a tentative D call TRBD2 (7 bases). This CDR3 region has 13 residues. Germline V gene data show CDR1 as GTSNPN and CDR2 as SVGIG (reference sequence). As DNA, the CDR3 is TGTGCCCGGAGGGGCGGGGGCTCAGATACGCAGTATTTT. This sequence encodes CARRGGGSDTQYF.

This clone has only a few counts. The V gene is TRBV7-9, the J gene TRBJ1-1; D might be TRBD1 (6 bases). Deletions cut 7 bases from V and 5 bases from J, with 14 bases between. Germline CDR1 is SEHNR and CDR2 is FQNEAQ (reference sequence). The CDR3 runs to 13 residues. In DNA, the CDR3 is TGTGCCAGCAACAGAAATCAGGGGACTGAAGCTTTCTTT. This encodes CASNRNQGTEAFF.

The V gene is TRBV7-3, the J gene TRBJ2-1; maybe TRBD1 (6 bases). V was shortened by 0 bases and J by 5 bases, with 17 bases between the two germline ends. There are 17 residues in the CDR3. Germline CDR1 and CDR2: SGHTA and FQGTGA. The CDR3: CASSLTKGHTANNEQFF. The DNA for the CDR3 is TGTGCCAGCAGCTTAACGAAGGGACACACAGCTAACAATGAGCAGTTCTTC.

The chain combines TRBV28 with TRBJ1-6; 7 bases match TRBD1. The CDR3 covers 16 residues. Germline assignment: CDR1 MDHEN and CDR2 SYDVKM. The V segment lost 5 bases and the J segment 6 bases; nucleotides outside the gene matches: 10. CDR3 protein: CASSPRDRAFNSPLHF. CDR3 nucleotide sequence: TGTGCCAGCAGTCCCCGGGACAGAGCCTTTAATTCACCCCTCCACTTT.

V gene TRBV4-1 combines with J gene TRBJ2-5; TRBD1 matches 7 bases. This CDR3 contains 16 residues. V trimming: 3 bases; J trimming: 5 bases; junction bases outside the gene matches: 12. The germline gives CDR1 MGHRA, CDR2 YSYEKL. CDR3 sequence reads: CASSHVLTGLYETQYF. The DNA of the CDR3 is TGCGCCAGCAGCCATGTATTGACAGGGCTTTACGAGACCCAGTACTTC.

This clone was detected only once. The chain combines TRBV10-1 with TRBJ1-1; D is perhaps TRBD1 (5 bases). The V end was cut by 2 bases, the J end by 3 bases, with 7 bases between. The CDR3 is 13 amino acids. Germline V gene lookup returns CDR1 WNHNN and CDR2 SYGVQD (reference sequence). The CDR3 DNA reads as TGCGCCAGCAGTGAGACGGGGGACACTGAAGCTTTCTTT. This codes for CASSETGDTEAFF.

This clone was recorded a few times. The chain couples TRBV6-1 to TRBJ1-3, with no clear D. This CDR3 spans 13 amino acids. Germline CDR1 is MNHNS and CDR2 is SASEGT. Trimming took off 6 bases at V and 4 bases at J, with 10 bases between the two ends. CDR3 nucleotide sequence: TGTGCCAGCAGAAGTTGGGAGGGAAACACCATATATTTT. Its protein is CASRSWEGNTIYF.

The CDR3 spells CASSPGQANGELFF. The DNA of the CDR3 is TGTGCCAGCAGCCCGGGACAGGCGAACGGGGAGCTGTTTTTT. The chain is built from TRBV9 and TRBJ2-2, with 8 positions matching TRBD1. Germline loops: CDR1 SGDLS, CDR2 YYNGEE. V lost 4 bases, J lost 7 bases, and 6 bases stayed unmatched. The CDR3 length is 14 residues.

This clone was observed a handful of times. J is TRBJ1-1 and V is TRBV5-1; no definite D call. V was clipped by 5 bases and J by 1 base, with 6 bases between them. Germline values: CDR1 SGHRS, CDR2 YFSETQ. The CDR3 runs 12 residues. CDR3 DNA: TGCGCCAGCAGGGAGGCGAACACTGAAGCTTTCTTT. It translates to CASREANTEAFF. Full variable domain (missing parts from reference TRBV5-1 and TRBJ1-1): KAGVTQTPRYLIKTRGQQVTLSCSPISGHRSVSWYQQTPGQGLQFLFEYFSETQRNKGNFPGRFSGRQFSNSRSEMNVSTLELGDSALYLCASREANTEAFFGQGTRLTVV.

V and J are TRBV15 and TRBJ2-2; the D gene is possibly TRBD1 (6 bases). The CDR3 contains 15 residues. Trimming stripped 3 bases from V and 7 bases from J, with 15 bases between. From germline, CDR1 is LNHNV and CDR2 YYDKDF (reference sequence). The CDR3 is CATSRLDRFDGELFF. The CDR3 DNA sequence: TGTGCCACCAGCAGGTTGGACAGATTCGACGGGGAGCTGTTTTTT. Full variable domain (remainder filled in from reference TRBV15 and TRBJ2-2): DAMVIQNPRYQVTQFGKPVTLSCSQTLNHNVMYWYQQKSSQAPKLLFHYYDKDFNNEADTPDNFQSRRPNTSFCFLDIRSPGLGDTAMYLCATSRLDRFDGELFFGEGSRLTVL.